The 18 T cell receptor beta chains below come from one sample, sequenced in a study of shared clonotypes between healthy human individuals. Cells designated naive CD8 were CD45RO-negative and were positively selected for CCR7, with terminally differentiated effector memory CD45RA+ cells excluded. Generated by immunoSEQ multiplex PCR, the TCRdb table keeps only in-frame clones and is missing some. The sample contains about 2.2 million clones, around 93% of which appear only once. Input material: naive CD8+ T cells from PBMCs. Receptor source: a man between 18 and 35 years old in good health. Some clones in this sample may be carry-over from other donors' samples.

The chain uses TRBV29-1 and TRBJ2-7; D unresolved. V was shortened by 5 bases and J by 3 bases, with 8 bases between the two germline ends. This CDR3 has 11 amino acids. Per germline, CDR1 SQVTM and CDR2 ANQGSEA. CDR3 sequence reads: CSVTKGYEQYF. The DNA of the CDR3 is TGCAGCGTTACGAAGGGCTACGAGCAGTACTTC.

The chain employs TRBV27 and TRBJ2-7; unclear D gene. Germline CDR1 and CDR2: MNHEY and SMNVEV (reference sequence). Trimming cost V 6 bases and J 3 bases, with 12 bases left between them. The CDR3 has 13 amino acids. The CDR3 bases are TGTGCCAGCAGCCTGACGGTTCGCTACGAGCAGTACTTC. It encodes CASSLTVRYEQYF.

The CDR3 loop is CASSQDLGGSRDEQFF. As DNA, the CDR3 is TGCGCCAGCAGCCAAGATTTGGGCGGGAGCCGCGATGAGCAGTTCTTC. This chain links TRBV4-3 with TRBJ2-1; 7 bases line up with TRBD2. After removal of 0 bases from V and 8 bases from J, the junction contained 10 bases not matched to a gene. CDR1 and CDR2 (germline): LGHNA, YSLEER. This CDR3 is 16 amino acids long.

The gene calls are TRBV4-3 and TRBJ1-3; D not resolved. V was clipped by 0 bases and J by 0 bases, with 9 bases between them. The CDR3 has 16 amino acids. Germline CDR1 reads LGHNA; CDR2 reads YSLEER. CDR3 nucleotide sequence: TGCGCCAGCAGCCAAGATCTGGGCAGCTCTGGAAACACCATATATTTT. Its translation: CASSQDLGSSGNTIYF.

This chain connects TRBV30 to TRBJ2-1, with TRBD2 matching over 12 bases. V was clipped by 3 bases and J by 7 bases; unmatched bases: 13. The CDR3 sequence is 17 residues long. Germline V CDR1 and CDR2: GTSNPN, SVGIG (reference sequence). CDR3 region: CAWSVVRTGTSGNEQFF. The CDR3 nucleotides read TGTGCCTGGAGCGTAGTGAGGACCGGGACTAGCGGGAATGAGCAGTTCTTC.

The chain recombines TRBV28 with TRBJ1-2, with D possibly matching TRBD1 (6 bases). Looked up from germline, CDR1 is MDHEN and CDR2 is SYDVKM. The CDR3 sequence is 18 residues long. The ends were cut back, 2 bases at V and 5 bases at J, with 24 bases in the middle. Here the CDR3 DNA reads TGTGCCAGCAGTTTAAGCGGACGCCAGCGGGGGCGAGGATATGGCTACACCTTC. Residues: CASSLSGRQRGRGYGYTF.

This sequence joins TRBV5-4 and TRBJ2-7; D assignment may be TRBD1 or TRBD2 (5 bases each). The CDR3 length is 16 residues. Trimming removed 4 bases at V and 2 bases at J, with 19 bases between. The germline gives CDR1 SGHNT, CDR2 YYREEE (reference sequence). The CDR3 DNA reads as TGTGCCAGCAGCCTTCGACCCCGGGACCAAACCTACGAGCAGTACTTC. Amino acid sequence: CASSLRPRDQTYEQYF.

The genes are TRBV4-3 and TRBJ2-7; D gene ambiguous. Between the trimmed V and J ends, which lost 0 bases and 0 bases, there was a span of 6 bases. Germline CDR1 LGHNA, CDR2 YSLEER. The CDR3 is 14 amino acids. The CDR3 here is CASSQDYDSYEQYF. The DNA for the CDR3 is TGCGCCAGCAGCCAAGATTATGACTCCTACGAGCAGTACTTC.

The chain joins TRBV29-1 to TRBJ2-7; D not resolved. Germline V gene lookup returns CDR1 SQVTM and CDR2 ANQGSEA. The germline V and J ends were trimmed by 4 bases and 3 bases, with 7 bases remaining between them. The CDR3 has 11 amino acids. The CDR3 nucleotides read TGCAGCGTTGTTATGGACTACGAGCAGTACTTC. Its protein product is CSVVMDYEQYF.

CDR3 amino acids: CASSVRLASTGELFF. The CDR3 DNA reads TGTGCCAGCAGCGTTAGACTAGCGAGCACCGGGGAGCTGTTTTTT. The rearrangement uses TRBV9 and TRBJ2-2; 8 nucleotides line up with TRBD2. This CDR3 contains 15 residues. Germline loops: CDR1 SGDLS, CDR2 YYNGEE. V dropped 2 bases and J dropped 4; count of bases not matched to a gene: 4. The full variable domain, in which reference TRBV9 and TRBJ2-2 provide the parts outside the CDR3, is DSGVTQTPKHLITATGQRVTLRCSPRSGDLSVYWYQQSLDQGLQFLIQYYNGEERAKGNILERFSAQQFPDLHSELNLSSLELGDSALYFCASSVRLASTGELFFGEGSRLTVL.

This clone was observed a single time. The chain uses TRBV6-1 and TRBJ1-2; TRBD1 aligns across 9 bases. V lost 6 bases, J lost 6 bases, and 5 bases stayed unmatched. The V gene's germline CDR1 is MNHNS and CDR2 SASEGT. The CDR3 runs to 13 residues. This CDR3 reads CASRVGTGNGYTF. CDR3 nucleotides: TGTGCCAGCAGGGTCGGGACAGGGAATGGCTACACCTTC.

V and J are TRBV5-1 and TRBJ1-1, with a weak D call TRBD1 (5 bases). This CDR3 comprises 15 residues. V lost 0 bases to trimming and J lost 1 base, with 10 bases between them. Germline V CDR1 and CDR2: SGHRS, YFSETQ. In nucleotides, the CDR3 is TGCGCCAGCAGCTTGGACTTCAGGGCGAACACTGAAGCTTTCTTT. Its translation is CASSLDFRANTEAFF.

The genes are TRBV9 and TRBJ1-5; no reliable D call. CDR3 length equals 15 residues. V shed 4 bases and J shed 5 bases, with 16 bases lying between them. Per the germline V gene, CDR1 is SGDLS and CDR2 is YYNGEE. CDR3 region: CASSLEGLPYQPQHF. The CDR3 DNA follows: TGTGCCAGCAGCCTCGAGGGCCTGCCGTATCAGCCCCAGCATTTT.

This chain uses TRBV7-2 with TRBJ2-7; D is perhaps TRBD2 (6 bases). V was cut by 6 bases and J by 0 bases, with 18 bases left in between. This CDR3 comprises 16 residues. CDR1 is SGHTA and CDR2 is FQGNSA in the germline V gene. Here the CDR3 DNA reads TGTGCCAGCAGTATAACAGGAGTCGGGAGCTCCTACGAGCAGTACTTC. Translating it yields CASSITGVGSSYEQYF.

The rearrangement joins TRBV7-9 to TRBJ1-1, with D possibly TRBD1 on 5 matching bases. The V end was cut by 1 base, the J end by 3 bases, with 9 bases between. The V gene's germline CDR1 is SEHNR and CDR2 FQNEAQ (reference sequence). CDR3 length equals 14 residues. CDR3 residues: CASSLVGHYTEAFF. In DNA, the CDR3 is TGTGCCAGCAGCTTAGTAGGACACTACACTGAAGCTTTCTTT.

The chain couples TRBV10-3 to TRBJ2-1; no firm D call. The V end lost 7 bases, the J end lost 5 bases, and 9 bases lay between the germline ends. CDR1 and CDR2 (germline): ENHRY, SYGVKD. The CDR3 spans 12 residues. The CDR3, as DNA: TGTGCCATCATAAATACGAACAATGAGCAGTTCTTC. Translation: CAIINTNNEQFF.

V is TRBV2 and J is TRBJ1-1, with unresolved D. The CDR3 consists of 14 residues. Per the germline V gene, CDR1 is SNHLY and CDR2 is FYNNEI. V shed 6 bases and J shed 0 bases, with 11 bases lying between them. The CDR3 nucleotides read TGTGCCAGCAGGTGGGAAGCACTGAACACTGAAGCTTTCTTT. Its translation: CASRWEALNTEAFF.

The chain is built from TRBV9 and TRBJ1-1; D not certain. The CDR3 has 14 amino acids. Trimming took 1 base from V and 1 from J, leaving 8 bases between them. Germline lookup yields CDR1 SGDLS and CDR2 YYNGEE. The CDR3 here is CASSVRTGNTEAFF. CDR3 bases: TGTGCCAGCAGCGTAAGAACTGGGAACACTGAAGCTTTCTTT.